Below, 22 T cell receptor beta chains from the same sample are listed, as sequenced in a study of radiotherapy plus CTLA-4 blockade in lung cancer. Some clones are missing from TCRdb's copy, which holds only in-frame ones; the method was immunoSEQ multiplex PCR. The sample contains 20,000 to 25,000 clones, 71% of which appear only once. Sample: peripheral blood, taken from a patient treated with radiotherapy plus ipilimumab. The receptors were gathered from a human donor with non-small cell lung cancer whose response to radiotherapy plus ipilimumab could not be evaluated.

This rearrangement joins TRBV4-1 to TRBJ2-3, with 12 bases lining up with TRBD2. V was pared by 3 bases and J by 5 bases, with 6 bases of the junction left unmatched. Germline V gives CDR1 MGHRA, CDR2 YSYEKL. This CDR3 comprises 16 residues. The CDR3 sequence: CASSHNPGLAGDTQYF. CDR3 nucleotides: TGCGCCAGCAGCCACAACCCGGGACTAGCGGGAGATACGCAGTATTTT.

This clone was seen once. This chain connects TRBV19 to TRBJ1-5; 8 bases agree with TRBD1. CDR1 and CDR2 from the germline V gene are LNHDA and SQIVND (reference sequence). The CDR3 covers 15 residues. With V trimmed by 7 bases and J by 5 bases, 10 bases remained unmatched. CDR3 residues: CASTPRTGKHQPQHF. CDR3 nucleotide sequence: TGTGCCAGTACCCCACGGACAGGGAAGCATCAGCCCCAGCATTTT.

This clone occurred a few times. V gene TRBV27 combines with J gene TRBJ2-7; perhaps TRBD2 as D (7 bases). CDR3 size: 13 residues. Between the trimmed V and J ends, which lost 2 bases and 8 bases, there was a span of 13 bases. Looked up from germline, CDR1 is MNHEY and CDR2 is SMNVEV (reference sequence). CDR3 in DNA: TGTGCCAGCAGTTTAAGGGGGGGCAGGCAGCAGTACTTC. This gives the protein CASSLRGGRQQYF.

This chain uses TRBV7-9 with TRBJ2-2, with D perhaps TRBD1 (6 bases). Germline V gene lookup returns CDR1 SEHNR and CDR2 FQNEAQ (reference sequence). The CDR3 spans 16 residues. The V gene lost 5 bases and the J gene lost 5 bases, with 18 bases spanning the gap. The CDR3 nucleotides are TGTGCCAGCAGCCCTCAGGGGCAGGGAAGGACCGGGGAGCTGTTTTTT. Its translation: CASSPQGQGRTGELFF. Variable domain in full (rest from reference TRBV7-9 and TRBJ2-2): DTGVSQNPRHKITKRGQNVTFRCDPISEHNRLYWYRQTLGQGPEFLTYFQNEAQLEKSRLLSDRFSAERPKGSFSTLEIQRTEQGDSAMYLCASSPQGQGRTGELFFGEGSRLTVL.

This clone was seen a few times. V is TRBV4-3 and J is TRBJ1-4; 7 nucleotides align to TRBD1. From germline, CDR1 is LGHNA and CDR2 YSLEER. Unmatched junction bases numbered 13, after V lost 8 bases and J lost 4 bases. The CDR3 consists of 16 residues. The CDR3 loop reads CASYEIRTGDNEKLFF. CDR3 bases: TGCGCCAGCTACGAGATTAGGACAGGAGATAATGAAAAACTGTTTTTT.

This chain connects TRBV2 to TRBJ1-5; no reliable D call. The CDR3 is 13 residues long. Germline lookup yields CDR1 SNHLY and CDR2 FYNNEI. Trimming took off 5 bases at V and 0 bases at J, with 5 bases between the two ends. In DNA form, the CDR3 reads TGTGCCAGCAGTACAGTTAGCAATCAGCCCCAGCATTTT. It encodes CASSTVSNQPQHF.

The chain recombines TRBV7-2 with TRBJ2-7; 13 nucleotides align to TRBD2. V dropped 5 bases and J dropped 4; count of bases not matched to a gene: 8. Germline CDR1 is SGHTA and CDR2 is FQGNSA. This CDR3 region has 16 residues. CDR3 residues: CASSTRTSGSRYEQYF. In DNA, the CDR3 is TGTGCCAGCAGCACAAGGACTAGCGGGAGTAGGTACGAGCAGTACTTC.

As for this clone: In the same sample, other DNA sequences code for this CDR3. The chain combines TRBV6-5 with TRBJ1-1; 10 positions match TRBD1. The germline V gene encodes CDR1 MNHEY and CDR2 SVGAGI. This CDR3 has 13 amino acids. V shed 6 bases, J shed 4 bases, and the junction held 2 bases outside the gene matches. CDR3 loop: CASRRTGGTEAFF. DNA for the CDR3: TGTGCCAGCAGACGGACAGGGGGCACTGAAGCTTTCTTT.

This sequence joins TRBV7-9 and TRBJ2-7; TRBD2 agrees at 7 bases. V dropped 2 bases and J dropped 2; count of bases not matched to a gene: 0. The CDR3 contains 13 residues. CDR1 is SEHNR, CDR2 FQNEAQ, per germline (reference sequence). The CDR3 loop reads CASSLSGAYEQYF. The CDR3 DNA sequence: TGTGCCAGCAGCTTAAGCGGGGCCTACGAGCAGTACTTC.

V is TRBV11-2 and J is TRBJ2-3, with a possible D match to TRBD2 (6 bases). Trimming took off 3 bases at V and 6 bases at J, with 10 bases between the two ends. Germline V gene lookup returns CDR1 SGHAT and CDR2 FQNNGV. This CDR3 comprises 13 residues. The CDR3 protein is CASSLNAGDTQYF. CDR3 sequence (DNA): TGTGCCAGCAGCTTGAACGCGGGGGATACGCAGTATTTT. The variable domain in full, completed from reference TRBV11-2 and TRBJ2-3, reads EAGVAQSPRYKIIEKRQSVAFWCNPISGHATLYWYQQILGQGPKLLIQFQNNGVVDDSQLPKDRFSAERLKGVDSTLKIQPAKLEDSAVYLCASSLNAGDTQYFGPGTRLTVL.

The V gene is TRBV7-9, the J gene TRBJ1-3; 10 positions match TRBD1. V trimming: 5 bases; J trimming: 2 bases; junction bases outside the gene matches: 3. The CDR3 is made up of 15 amino acids. Germline loops: CDR1 SEHNR, CDR2 FQNEAQ (reference sequence). The CDR3 sequence is CASSPGQGTGNTIYF. In DNA, the CDR3 is TGTGCCAGCAGCCCGGGACAGGGGACTGGAAACACCATATATTTT.

The chain uses TRBV30 and TRBJ2-1; 7 bases line up with TRBD1. CDR1 and CDR2 from the germline V gene are GTSNPN and SVGIG (reference sequence). This CDR3 has 12 amino acids. J lost 6 bases, V lost 5 bases, and 4 bases had no gene match. The CDR3 DNA sequence: TGTGCCTGGGGGGGACAGACCAATGAGCAGTTCTTC. This encodes CAWGGQTNEQFF.

Notes on this clone: This same CDR3 is encoded by further DNA sequences in the sample. V usage is TRBV12-5 and J usage is TRBJ2-7; possible D gene TRBD1, 5 bases. The CDR3 has 16 residues. CDR1 is LGHNT and CDR2 is FRNRAP in the germline V gene. Trimming shortened V by 0 bases and J by 3 bases, and 15 bases separated the two germline ends. The CDR3 loop reads CASGLVLSRANYEQYF. The CDR3 region has the DNA TGTGCTAGTGGTTTGGTACTCTCCAGGGCAAACTACGAGCAGTACTTC.

The V gene is TRBV10-3, the J gene TRBJ1-2; 11 bases match TRBD1. Germline CDR1 is ENHRY and CDR2 is SYGVKD. CDR3 length: 15 residues. Germline trimming cut 6 bases from V and 0 bases from J; bases unmatched to any gene: 3. The CDR3 DNA sequence: TGTGCCATCAGACCGGGACAGGGGGCTAACTATGGCTACACCTTC. Its protein product is CAIRPGQGANYGYTF.

This clone was detected once. This chain links TRBV5-1 with TRBJ1-5; D gene ambiguous. The V gene lost 0 bases and the J gene lost 3 bases, with 10 bases spanning the gap. Germline V gene sequence: CDR1 SGHRS, CDR2 YFSETQ. The CDR3 is 15 amino acids. DNA for the CDR3: TGCGCCAGCAGCTTGGGCGACATGAACAATCAGCCCCAGCATTTT. Its protein is CASSLGDMNNQPQHF.

The chain links TRBV5-1 to TRBJ2-2, with D maybe TRBD1 (5 bases). V was shortened by 4 bases and J by 0 bases, with 7 bases between the two germline ends. CDR3 length: 14 residues. CDR1 and CDR2 from the germline V gene are SGHRS and YFSETQ. CDR3 in amino acids: CASSKGANTGELFF. In DNA form, the CDR3 reads TGCGCCAGCAGCAAAGGGGCGAACACCGGGGAGCTGTTTTTT.

This clone was counted a few times. V gene TRBV7-2 combines with J gene TRBJ2-1, with 9 bases fitting TRBD2. V lost 2 bases and J lost 5; bases outside the gene matches: 4. From germline, CDR1 is SGHTA and CDR2 FQGNSA. This CDR3 contains 15 residues. The CDR3 is CASSLSGRYDNEQFF. The CDR3 DNA follows: TGTGCCAGCAGCTTAAGCGGGAGGTACGACAATGAGCAGTTCTTC.

The genes are TRBV29-1 and TRBJ2-7; 7 nucleotides line up with TRBD2. CDR1 SQVTM and CDR2 ANQGSEA come from the germline V gene. The CDR3 extends over 14 amino acids. V lost 4 bases, J lost 3 bases, and 9 bases stayed unmatched. For the CDR3, the DNA is TGCAGCGTTGGCCGCCCGGGAGGTCTCTACGAGCAGTACTTC. Translated: CSVGRPGGLYEQYF.

The genes are TRBV19 and TRBJ1-2; TRBD1 aligns across 12 bases. Trimming cost V 5 bases and J 8 bases; bases outside gene matches: 9. The germline V gene encodes CDR1 LNHDA and CDR2 SQIVND (reference sequence). CDR3 length equals 15 residues. CDR3 sequence: CASSARDRGRRGYTF. The CDR3 DNA sequence: TGTGCCAGTAGTGCTCGGGACAGGGGGCGGCGAGGCTACACCTTC.

The chain joins TRBV9 to TRBJ2-3, with 10 bases identical to TRBD2. Germline assignment: CDR1 SGDLS and CDR2 YYNGEE. V was pared by 3 bases and J by 2 bases, with 6 bases of the junction left unmatched. CDR3 length equals 16 residues. The CDR3 here is CASSASGSRNTDTQYF. The CDR3 coding sequence is TGTGCCAGCAGCGCTAGCGGGAGTCGGAACACAGATACGCAGTATTTT.

This clone came up a few times. The chain's CDR3 is CASSDGRGNTEAFF. The CDR3 DNA is TGTGCCAGCAGTGACGGGCGGGGGAACACTGAAGCTTTCTTT. This chain connects TRBV6-1 to TRBJ1-1; D remains ambiguous. The CDR3 has 14 amino acids. V lost 3 bases, J lost 1 base, and 9 bases lay in between. Germline CDR1 MNHNS, CDR2 SASEGT.

J is TRBJ2-3 and V is TRBV28; 13 bases agree with TRBD2. CDR1 and CDR2 from the germline V gene are MDHEN and SYDVKM. The CDR3 extends over 18 amino acids. Trimming cost V 4 bases and J 6 bases; bases outside gene matches: 13. In DNA form, the CDR3 reads TGTGCCAGCAGTTCAGCCACCGGACTAGCGGGAGCGGTGGATACGCAGTATTTT. It yields the protein CASSSATGLAGAVDTQYF.